These T cell receptor beta chains were read from a single sample in a study of T cell responses to AZD1222 COVID-19 vaccine. Sequencing used immunoSEQ multiplex PCR; TCRdb keeps in-frame clones, though not all of them. The sample records about 150,000 clones, roughly 90% being singletons. The specimen comprised peripheral blood, sampled on day 0 of AZD1222 vaccination. The receptors come from an adult in good health. Both conserved end residues are part of each CDR3. A D gene is named only where the DNA matches it firmly. Only part of the rows carry a size: once, few, many, or a class if the clone is expanded.

length	V	J	size	D	CDR3	DNA
14	TRBV10-3	TRBJ1-1	.	.	CAISWGRANTEAFF	TGTGCCATCAGTTGGGGACGGGCTAACACTGAAGCTTTCTTT
15	TRBV28	TRBJ2-1	.	.	CASSLRRSPRNEQFF	TGTGCCAGCAGTTTAAGACGGTCCCCGAGGAATGAGCAGTTCTTC
17	TRBV2	TRBJ2-1	.	.	CASTETGIPSSYNEQFF	TGTGCCAGCACAGAGACAGGTATCCCTAGCTCCTACAATGAGCAGTTCTTC
18	TRBV3-1/TRBV3-2	TRBJ2-5	.	.	CASSPIRIAAGIQETQYF	TGTGCCAGCAGCCCCATCCGAATAGCAGCAGGCATCCAAGAGACCCAGTACTTC
14	TRBV16	TRBJ2-1	.	.	CASSQSTGQGEQFF	TGTGCCAGCAGCCAATCAACAGGGCAGGGTGAGCAGTTCTTC
13	TRBV18	TRBJ2-3	.	.	CASSSLQRDTQYF	TGTGCCAGCTCGTCACTCCAAAGGGATACGCAGTATTTT
18	TRBV28	TRBJ2-7	.	.	CASSSTGPGIEISYEQYF	TGTGCCAGCAGCTCCACAGGGCCGGGTATTGAAATCTCCTACGAGCAGTACTTC
16	TRBV7-9	TRBJ2-7	.	TRBD2	CASSLGVGEGTYEQYF	TGTGCCAGCAGCTTAGGTGTCGGGGAGGGAACCTACGAGCAGTACTTC
10	TRBV2	TRBJ2-3	.	.	CASSEGTQYF	TGTGCCAGCAGTGAAGGTACGCAGTATTTT
14	TRBV18	TRBJ1-1	.	.	CASSPAGRRTEAFF	TGTGCCAGCTCACCCGCAGGGAGGAGGACTGAAGCTTTCTTT
12	TRBV12-3/TRBV12-4	TRBJ2-7	.	.	CASSLMFYEQYF	TGTGCCAGCAGTTTAATGTTCTACGAGCAGTACTTC
16	TRBV7-3	TRBJ2-4	.	.	CASSQGQGGAKNIQYF	TGTGCCAGCAGCCAAGGACAGGGAGGGGCCAAAAACATTCAGTACTTC
14	TRBV6-5	TRBJ1-4	.	.	CASSYPTLREKLFF	TGTGCCAGCAGCTACCCTACCCTGCGGGAAAAACTGTTTTTT
15	TRBV5-1	TRBJ2-1	few	TRBD2	CASSLAPGLANEQFF	TGCGCCAGCAGCTTGGCCCCGGGACTAGCCAATGAGCAGTTCTTC